This TCR beta chain came from a study of blood T cell repertoires in COVID-19. Profiling relied on immunoSEQ multiplex PCR, and the TCRdb table lists in-frame clones only, not all of them. The repertoire includes roughly 330,000 clones, about 87% of them detected once, and less than 6% sits in the top ten. This CDR3 region has 13 residues. Germline V gene lookup returns CDR1 SNHLY and CDR2 FYNNEI. Trimming cost V 9 bases and J 0 bases, with 11 bases left between them. Recovered status applied to Cohort 3 donors who had two consecutive negative PCRs. It also applied to those with clearance or with symptom resolution.

This sequence was found in a woman in her 30s who had recovered from COVID-19. The V gene is TRBV2, the J gene TRBJ1-2; possibly TRBD1 for D (6 bases). Sequenced sample: PBMCs or T cells enriched from blood (not recorded which). CDR3 loop: CASRTETNYGYTF. The DNA of the CDR3 is TGTGCCAGTCGGACAGAAACTAACTATGGCTACACCTTC.